The clone carrying this TCR beta chain has a single count. Its matching antigen is unknown. The data were taken from a study of cytomegalovirus exposure and HLA in healthy donors. Germline values: CDR1 SNHLY, CDR2 FYNNEI. This CDR3 spans 15 amino acids. Trimming left V 4 bases short and J 2 bases short, with 12 bases between. TCRdb's table, derived via immunoSEQ multiplex PCR, lists solely in-frame clones and lacks some. The sample gives fewer than 200,000 clones, about four fifths of which show up once; under 3.5% is in the top ten. General observations from the study: It was found in a later analysis that first-cohort TCR clusters tended to co-occur in the 100 to 150 validation repertoires.

The receptor was derived from a woman aged 18-29 years in good health and CMV-seropositive. V usage is TRBV2 and J usage is TRBJ1-5; D is uncertain. Sample: PBMCs. The CDR3 reads CASSVAFSRNQPQHF. DNA for the CDR3: TGTGCCAGCAGTGTGGCCTTCTCCCGCAATCAGCCCCAGCATTTT.